This TCR beta chain was observed in a study of blood T cell repertoires in COVID-19. Looking at the study overall: Specimens from acute and convalescent COVID-19 originated in the United States, Italy and Spain.

The CDR3 is 14 residues long. Germline lookup yields CDR1 SQVTM and CDR2 ANQGSEA. V dropped 7 bases and J dropped 4; count of bases not matched to a gene: 5. In the authors' methods: The authors estimated nucleated cell counts from reference gene primer amplification. Libraries were prepared by immunoSEQ multiplex PCR; TCRdb keeps only in-frame clonotypes and omits some of them. V and J calls and clone size are as listed in that table; D and trimming were resolved from the DNA. The sample includes about 68,000 clones, roughly 80% seen only once; the top ten take approximately 23%. V is TRBV29-1 and J is TRBJ2-5; the match to TRBD2 covers 14 bases. The specimen was peripheral blood. This clonotype was sampled from a human donor in a cohort sampled during active COVID-19. CDR3 protein: CSAGTSGSRETQYF. The CDR3 nucleotides read TGCAGCGCCGGGACTAGCGGGAGTCGAGAGACCCAGTACTTC.